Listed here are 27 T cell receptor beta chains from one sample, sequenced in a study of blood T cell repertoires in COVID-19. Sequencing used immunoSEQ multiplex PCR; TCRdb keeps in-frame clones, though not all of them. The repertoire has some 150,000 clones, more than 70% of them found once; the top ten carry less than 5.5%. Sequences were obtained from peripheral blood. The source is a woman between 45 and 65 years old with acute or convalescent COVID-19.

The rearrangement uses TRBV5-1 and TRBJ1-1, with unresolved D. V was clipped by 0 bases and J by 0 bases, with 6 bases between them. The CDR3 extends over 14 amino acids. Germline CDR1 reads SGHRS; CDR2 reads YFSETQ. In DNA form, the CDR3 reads TGCGCCAGCAGCTTGGGAGTACTGAACACTGAAGCTTTCTTT. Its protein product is CASSLGVLNTEAFF.

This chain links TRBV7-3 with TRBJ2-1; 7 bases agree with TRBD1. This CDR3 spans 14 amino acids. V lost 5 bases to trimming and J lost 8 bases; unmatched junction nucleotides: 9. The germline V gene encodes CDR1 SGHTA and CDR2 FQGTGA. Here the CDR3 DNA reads TGTGCCAGCAGCGCCGGAACAGGGGTGCATGAGCAGTTCTTC. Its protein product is CASSAGTGVHEQFF.

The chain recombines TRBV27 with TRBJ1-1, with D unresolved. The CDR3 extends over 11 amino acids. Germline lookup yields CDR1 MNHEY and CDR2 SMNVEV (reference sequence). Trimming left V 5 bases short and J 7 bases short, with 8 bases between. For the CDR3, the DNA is TGTGCCAGCAGTGACTCAAGTGAAGCTTTCTTT. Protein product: CASSDSSEAFF.

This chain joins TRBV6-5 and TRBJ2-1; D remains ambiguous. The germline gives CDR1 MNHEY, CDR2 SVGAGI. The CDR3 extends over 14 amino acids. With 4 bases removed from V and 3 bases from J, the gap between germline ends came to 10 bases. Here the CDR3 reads CASSSQVVYNEQFF. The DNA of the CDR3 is TGTGCCAGCAGTTCCCAGGTTGTCTACAATGAGCAGTTCTTC.

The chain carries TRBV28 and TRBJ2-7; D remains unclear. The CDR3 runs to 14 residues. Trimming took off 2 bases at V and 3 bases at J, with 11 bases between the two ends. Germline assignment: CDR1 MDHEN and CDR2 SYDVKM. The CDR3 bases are TGTGCCAGCAGTTTAGTTCGGTCCGACTACGAGCAGTACTTC. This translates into CASSLVRSDYEQYF.

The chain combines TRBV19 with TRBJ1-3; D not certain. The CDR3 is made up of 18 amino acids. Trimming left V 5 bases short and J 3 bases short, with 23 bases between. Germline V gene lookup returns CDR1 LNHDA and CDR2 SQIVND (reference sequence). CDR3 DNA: TGTGCCAGTAGTCCTGGCGACACCGGCGTCCCAGGTGGAAACACCATATATTTT. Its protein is CASSPGDTGVPGGNTIYF. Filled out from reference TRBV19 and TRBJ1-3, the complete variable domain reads DGGITQSPKYLFRKEGQNVTLSCEQNLNHDAMYWYRQDPGQGLRLIYYSQIVNDFQKGDIAEGYSVSREKKESFPLTVTSAQKNPTAFYLCASSPGDTGVPGGNTIYFGEGSWLTVV.

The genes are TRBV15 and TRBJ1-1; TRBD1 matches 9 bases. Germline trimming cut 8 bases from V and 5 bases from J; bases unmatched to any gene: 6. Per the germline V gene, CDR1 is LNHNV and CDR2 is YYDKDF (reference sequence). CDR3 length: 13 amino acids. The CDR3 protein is CATCTGGDTEAFF. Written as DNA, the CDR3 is TGTGCCACCTGCACAGGGGGCGATACTGAAGCTTTCTTT.

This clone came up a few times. This chain's CDR3 is CASSFFGTGRTDTQYF. Here the CDR3 DNA reads TGTGCCAGCAGCTTTTTTGGGACAGGGCGCACAGATACGCAGTATTTT. The chain links TRBV5-5 to TRBJ2-3; 9 positions match TRBD1. Germline trimming cut 2 bases from V and 1 base from J; bases unmatched to any gene: 5. The germline gives CDR1 SGHKS, CDR2 YYEKEE (reference sequence). The CDR3 covers 16 residues.

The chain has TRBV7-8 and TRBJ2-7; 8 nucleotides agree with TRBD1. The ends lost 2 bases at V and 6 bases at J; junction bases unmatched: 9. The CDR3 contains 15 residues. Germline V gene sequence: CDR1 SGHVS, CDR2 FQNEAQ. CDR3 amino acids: CASSLIRTGIGEQYF. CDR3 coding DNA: TGTGCCAGCAGCTTAATCCGGACAGGGATCGGCGAGCAGTACTTC. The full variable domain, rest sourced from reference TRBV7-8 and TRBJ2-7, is GAGVSQSPRYKVAKRGQDVALRCDPISGHVSLFWYQQALGQGPEFLTYFQNEAQLDKSGLPSDRFFAERPEGSVSTLKIQRTQQEDSAVYLCASSLIRTGIGEQYFGPGTRLTVT.

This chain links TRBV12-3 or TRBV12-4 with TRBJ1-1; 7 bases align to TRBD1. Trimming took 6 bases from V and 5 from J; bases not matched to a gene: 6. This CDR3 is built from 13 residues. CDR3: CASSSGGATEAFF. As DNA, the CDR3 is TGTGCCAGCAGCTCAGGGGGAGCGACTGAAGCTTTCTTT.

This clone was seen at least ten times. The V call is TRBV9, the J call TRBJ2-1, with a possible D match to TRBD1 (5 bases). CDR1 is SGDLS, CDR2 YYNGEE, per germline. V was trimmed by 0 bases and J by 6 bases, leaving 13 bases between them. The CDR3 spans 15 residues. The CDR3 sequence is CASSVVSVGLNEQFF. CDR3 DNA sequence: TGTGCCAGCAGCGTAGTCTCCGTGGGGCTCAATGAGCAGTTCTTC.

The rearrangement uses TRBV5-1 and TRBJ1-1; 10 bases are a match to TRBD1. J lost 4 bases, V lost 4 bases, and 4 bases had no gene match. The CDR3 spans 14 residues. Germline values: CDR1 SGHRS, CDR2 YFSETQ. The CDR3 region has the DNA TGCGCCAGCAGCCAAGGGACAGGGGTCACTGAAGCTTTCTTT. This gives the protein CASSQGTGVTEAFF. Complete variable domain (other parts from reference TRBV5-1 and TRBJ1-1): KAGVTQTPRYLIKTRGQQVTLSCSPISGHRSVSWYQQTPGQGLQFLFEYFSETQRNKGNFPGRFSGRQFSNSRSEMNVSTLELGDSALYLCASSQGTGVTEAFFGQGTRLTVV.

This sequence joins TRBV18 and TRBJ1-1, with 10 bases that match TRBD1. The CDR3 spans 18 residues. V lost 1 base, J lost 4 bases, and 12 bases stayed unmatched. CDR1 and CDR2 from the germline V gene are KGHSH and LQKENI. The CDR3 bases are TGTGCCAGCTCACCACAGGGGACAGGGGTAGGAACGGTCACTGAAGCTTTCTTT. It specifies CASSPQGTGVGTVTEAFF.

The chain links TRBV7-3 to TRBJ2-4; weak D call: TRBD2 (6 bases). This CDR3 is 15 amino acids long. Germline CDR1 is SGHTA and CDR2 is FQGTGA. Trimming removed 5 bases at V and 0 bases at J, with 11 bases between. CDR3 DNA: TGTGCCAGCAGCCCCCAGGGACTAGCCAAAAACATTCAGTACTTC. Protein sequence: CASSPQGLAKNIQYF.

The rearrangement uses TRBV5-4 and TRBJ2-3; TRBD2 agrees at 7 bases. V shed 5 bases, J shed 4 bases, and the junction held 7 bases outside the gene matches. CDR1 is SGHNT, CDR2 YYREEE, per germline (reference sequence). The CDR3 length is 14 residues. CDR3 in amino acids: CASSLPAGADTQYF. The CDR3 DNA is TGTGCCAGCAGTTTACCGGCGGGGGCAGATACGCAGTATTTT.

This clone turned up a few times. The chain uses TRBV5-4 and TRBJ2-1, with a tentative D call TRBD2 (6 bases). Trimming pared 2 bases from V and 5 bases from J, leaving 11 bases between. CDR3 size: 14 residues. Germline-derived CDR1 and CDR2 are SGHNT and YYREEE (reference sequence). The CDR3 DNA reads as TGTGCCAGCAGCTTATCGGGGGAAAACAATGAGCAGTTCTTC. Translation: CASSLSGENNEQFF.

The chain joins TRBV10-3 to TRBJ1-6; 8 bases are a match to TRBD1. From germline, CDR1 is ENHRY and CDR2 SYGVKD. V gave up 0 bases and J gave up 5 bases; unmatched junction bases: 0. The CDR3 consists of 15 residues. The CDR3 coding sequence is TGTGCCATCAGTGAGTCGGGACAGGATAATTCACCCCTCCACTTT. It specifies CAISESGQDNSPLHF.

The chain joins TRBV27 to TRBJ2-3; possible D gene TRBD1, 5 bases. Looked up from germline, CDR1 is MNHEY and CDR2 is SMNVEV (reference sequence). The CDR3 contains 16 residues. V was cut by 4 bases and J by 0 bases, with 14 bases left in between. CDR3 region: CASSSSRVTSTDTQYF. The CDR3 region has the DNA TGTGCCAGCAGTTCCTCCAGGGTTACTAGCACAGATACGCAGTATTTT.

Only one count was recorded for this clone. CDR3 in DNA: TGTGCCAGCAGCCCAGGGGGCTACACTGAAGCTTTCTTT. Translated: CASSPGGYTEAFF. The chain employs TRBV7-2 and TRBJ1-1; TRBD1 matches at 8 bases. Germline CDR1 and CDR2: SGHTA and FQGNSA. V shed 5 bases and J 3 bases; nucleotides not matched to a gene: 2. This CDR3 is built from 13 residues.

CDR3 residues: CASSQGTGNTIYF. The CDR3 DNA reads TGTGCCAGCAGCCAAGGTACTGGAAACACCATATATTTT. The rearrangement uses TRBV3-1 (or the pseudogene TRBV3-2) and TRBJ1-3; D remains ambiguous. The CDR3 runs 13 residues. CDR1 and CDR2 from the germline V gene are LGHDT and YNNKEL (reference sequence). V was cut by 1 base and J by 2 bases, with 3 bases left in between.

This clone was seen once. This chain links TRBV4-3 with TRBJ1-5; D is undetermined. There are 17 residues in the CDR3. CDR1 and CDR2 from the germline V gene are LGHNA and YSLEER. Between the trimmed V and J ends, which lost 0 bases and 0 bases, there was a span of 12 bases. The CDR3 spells CASSQDRGRNSNQPQHF. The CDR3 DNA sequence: TGCGCCAGCAGCCAAGATAGAGGAAGGAATAGCAATCAGCCCCAGCATTTT.

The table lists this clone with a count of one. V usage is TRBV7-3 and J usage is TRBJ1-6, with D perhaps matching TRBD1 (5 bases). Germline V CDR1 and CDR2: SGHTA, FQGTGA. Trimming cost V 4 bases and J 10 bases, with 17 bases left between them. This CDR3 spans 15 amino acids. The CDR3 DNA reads TGTGCCAGCAGCTCCGGTGGGGGGTGGGAGTCACCCCTCCACTTT. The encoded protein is CASSSGGGWESPLHF.

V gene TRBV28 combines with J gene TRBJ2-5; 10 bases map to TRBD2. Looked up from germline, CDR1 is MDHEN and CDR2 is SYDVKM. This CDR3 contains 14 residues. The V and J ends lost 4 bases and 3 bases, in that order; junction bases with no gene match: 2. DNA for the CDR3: TGTGCCAGCAGTTGGACTAGCGGCGAAGAGACCCAGTACTTC. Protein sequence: CASSWTSGEETQYF.

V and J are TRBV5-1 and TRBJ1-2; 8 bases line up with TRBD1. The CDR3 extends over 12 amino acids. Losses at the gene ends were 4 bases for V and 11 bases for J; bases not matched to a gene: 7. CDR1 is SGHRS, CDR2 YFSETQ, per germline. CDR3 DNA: TGCGCCAGCAGCATAGGACAGGGCCAGTACACCTTC. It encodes CASSIGQGQYTF.

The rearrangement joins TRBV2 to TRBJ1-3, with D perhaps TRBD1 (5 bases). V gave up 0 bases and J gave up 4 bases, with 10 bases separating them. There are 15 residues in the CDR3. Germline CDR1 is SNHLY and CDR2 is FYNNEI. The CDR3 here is CASSEAPGGGNTIYF. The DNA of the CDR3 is TGTGCCAGCAGTGAAGCGCCGGGGGGGGGAAACACCATATATTTT.

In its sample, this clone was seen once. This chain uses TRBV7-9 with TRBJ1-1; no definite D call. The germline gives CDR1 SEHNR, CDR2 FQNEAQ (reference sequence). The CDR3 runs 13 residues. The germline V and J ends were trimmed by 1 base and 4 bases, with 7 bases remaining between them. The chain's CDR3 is CASSLEQSTEAFF. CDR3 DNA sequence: TGTGCCAGCAGCTTAGAACAGTCCACTGAAGCTTTCTTT.

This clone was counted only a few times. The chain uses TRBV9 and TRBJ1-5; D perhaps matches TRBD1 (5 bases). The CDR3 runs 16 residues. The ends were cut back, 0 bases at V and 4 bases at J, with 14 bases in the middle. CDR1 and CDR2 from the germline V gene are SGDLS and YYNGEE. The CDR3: CASSVVRAPTNQPQHF. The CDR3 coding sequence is TGTGCCAGCAGCGTAGTCAGGGCACCGACAAATCAGCCCCAGCATTTT.